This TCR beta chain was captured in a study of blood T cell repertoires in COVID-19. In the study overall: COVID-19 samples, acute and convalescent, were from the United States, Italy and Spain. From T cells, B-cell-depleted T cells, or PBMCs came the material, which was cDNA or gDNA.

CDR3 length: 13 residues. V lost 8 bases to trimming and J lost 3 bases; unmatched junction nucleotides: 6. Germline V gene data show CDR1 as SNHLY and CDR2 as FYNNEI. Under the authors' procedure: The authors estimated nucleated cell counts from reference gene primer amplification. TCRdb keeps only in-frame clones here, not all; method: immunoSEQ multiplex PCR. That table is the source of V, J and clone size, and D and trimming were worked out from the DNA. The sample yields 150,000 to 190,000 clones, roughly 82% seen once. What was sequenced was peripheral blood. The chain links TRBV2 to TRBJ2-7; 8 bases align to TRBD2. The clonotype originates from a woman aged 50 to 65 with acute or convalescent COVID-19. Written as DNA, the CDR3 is TGTGCCAGCCTAGGAACTAGCGGCTACGAGCAGTACTTC. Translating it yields CASLGTSGYEQYF.